Below, 2 T cell receptor beta chains from the same sample are listed, as sequenced in a study of cytomegalovirus exposure and HLA in healthy donors. Use of 60 Vbeta and 13 Jbeta primers characterized the PCR. Sequencing was performed with immunoSEQ multiplex PCR; in TCRdb, only in-frame clones are kept and a portion is missing. The sample contains 110,000 or so clones, about 80% of which appear only once. The specimen sequenced was PBMCs. Source of these receptors: a woman in her 30s in good health and CMV-seropositive.

The chain couples TRBV6-4 to TRBJ2-2; 8 bases fit TRBD2. V trimming: 3 bases; J trimming: 9 bases; junction bases outside the gene matches: 12. This CDR3 has 16 residues. From germline, CDR1 is MRHNA and CDR2 SNTAGT. The CDR3 spells CASSEGVREGPRELFF. CDR3 bases: TGTGCCAGCAGTGAAGGAGTTCGGGAGGGCCCCCGGGAGCTGTTTTTT.

J is TRBJ2-7 and V is TRBV13, with 7 bases identical to TRBD1. From germline, CDR1 is PRHDT and CDR2 FYEKMQ (reference sequence). Unmatched junction bases numbered 11, after V lost 2 bases and J lost 4 bases. The CDR3 spans 16 residues. CDR3 protein: CASSLRLGGLGYEQYF. The DNA for the CDR3 is TGTGCCAGCAGCTTACGGCTAGGGGGCTTGGGTTACGAGCAGTACTTC. Full variable domain (rest looked up from reference TRBV13 and TRBJ2-7): AAGVIQSPRHLIKEKRETATLKCYPIPRHDTVYWYQQGPGQDPQFLISFYEKMQSDKGSIPDRFSAQQFSDYHSELNMSSLELGDSALYFCASSLRLGGLGYEQYFGPGTRLTVT.